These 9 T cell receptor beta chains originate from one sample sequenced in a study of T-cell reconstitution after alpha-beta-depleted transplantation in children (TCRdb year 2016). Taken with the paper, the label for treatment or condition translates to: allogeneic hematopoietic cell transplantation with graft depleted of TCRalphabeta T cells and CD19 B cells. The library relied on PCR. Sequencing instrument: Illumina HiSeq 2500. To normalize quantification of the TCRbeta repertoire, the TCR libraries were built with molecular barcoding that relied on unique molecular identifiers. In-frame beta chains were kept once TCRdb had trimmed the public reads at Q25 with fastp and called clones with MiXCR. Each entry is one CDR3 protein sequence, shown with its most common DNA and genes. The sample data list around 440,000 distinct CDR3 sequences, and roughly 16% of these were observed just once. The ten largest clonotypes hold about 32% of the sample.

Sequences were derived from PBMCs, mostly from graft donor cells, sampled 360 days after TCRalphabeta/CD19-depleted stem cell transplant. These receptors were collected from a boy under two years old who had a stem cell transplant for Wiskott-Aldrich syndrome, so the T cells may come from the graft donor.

CDR3 sequence reads: CASSLAAGPGNPGANVLTF. DNA of the CDR3: TGTGCCAGCAGCTTAGCCGCAGGACCGGGAAACCCTGGGGCCAACGTCCTGACTTTC. This chain links TRBV7-2 with TRBJ2-6, with a possible D match to TRBD2 (5 bases). CDR1 is SGHTA, CDR2 FQGNSA, per germline. The CDR3 consists of 19 residues. V was clipped by 0 bases and J by 2 bases, with 17 bases between them.

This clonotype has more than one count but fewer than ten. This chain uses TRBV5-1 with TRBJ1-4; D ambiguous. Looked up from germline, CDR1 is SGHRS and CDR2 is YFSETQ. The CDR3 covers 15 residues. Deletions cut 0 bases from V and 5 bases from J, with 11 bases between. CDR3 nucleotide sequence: TGCGCCAGCAGCTTGGCTTCGGGGAGGAATGAAAAACTGTTTTTT. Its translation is CASSLASGRNEKLFF.

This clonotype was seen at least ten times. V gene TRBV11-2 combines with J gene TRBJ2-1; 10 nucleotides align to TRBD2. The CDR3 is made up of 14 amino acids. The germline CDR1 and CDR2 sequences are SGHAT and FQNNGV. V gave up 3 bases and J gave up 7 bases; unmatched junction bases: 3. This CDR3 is CASSLSGRGNEQFF. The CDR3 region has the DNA TGTGCCAGCAGCTTGAGCGGGAGGGGTAATGAGCAGTTCTTC.

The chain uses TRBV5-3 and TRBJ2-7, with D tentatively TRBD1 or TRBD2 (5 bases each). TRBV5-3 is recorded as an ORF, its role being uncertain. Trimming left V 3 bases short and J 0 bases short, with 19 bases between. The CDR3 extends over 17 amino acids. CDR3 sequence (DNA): TGTGCCAGAAGCTCCCTGGGGGTCCCGTGGGACTCCTACGAGCAGTACTTC. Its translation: CARSSLGVPWDSYEQYF.

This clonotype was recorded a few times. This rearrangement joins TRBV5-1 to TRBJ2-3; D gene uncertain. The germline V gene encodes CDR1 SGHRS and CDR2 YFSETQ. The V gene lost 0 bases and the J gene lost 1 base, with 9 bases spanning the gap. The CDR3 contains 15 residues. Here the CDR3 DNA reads TGCGCCAGCAGCTTGGACAAGGGCCGCACAGATACGCAGTATTTT. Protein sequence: CASSLDKGRTDTQYF.

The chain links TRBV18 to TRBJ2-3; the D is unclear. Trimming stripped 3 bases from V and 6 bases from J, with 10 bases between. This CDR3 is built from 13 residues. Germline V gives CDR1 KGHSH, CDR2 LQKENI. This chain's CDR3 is CASSPTRSDTQYF. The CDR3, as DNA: TGTGCCAGCTCACCGACTCGCTCGGATACGCAGTATTTT.

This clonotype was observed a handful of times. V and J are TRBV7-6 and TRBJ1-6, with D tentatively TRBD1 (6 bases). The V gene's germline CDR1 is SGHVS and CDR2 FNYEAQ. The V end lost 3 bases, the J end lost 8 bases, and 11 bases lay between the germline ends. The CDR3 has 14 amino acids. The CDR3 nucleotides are TGTGCCAGCAGCTTCGGGGGGCTGGATTCACCCCTCCACTTT. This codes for CASSFGGLDSPLHF.

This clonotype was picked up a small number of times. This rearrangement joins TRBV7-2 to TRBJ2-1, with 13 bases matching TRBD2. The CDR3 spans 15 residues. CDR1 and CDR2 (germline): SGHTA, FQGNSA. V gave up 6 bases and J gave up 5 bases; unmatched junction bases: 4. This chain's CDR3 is CASRTLAGGDNEQFF. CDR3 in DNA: TGTGCCAGCAGGACACTAGCGGGGGGGGACAATGAGCAGTTCTTC.

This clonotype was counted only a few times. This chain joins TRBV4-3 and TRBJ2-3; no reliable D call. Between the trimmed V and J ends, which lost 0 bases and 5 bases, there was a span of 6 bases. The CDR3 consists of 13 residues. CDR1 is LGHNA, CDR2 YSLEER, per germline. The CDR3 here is CASSQDYRDTQYF. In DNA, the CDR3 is TGCGCCAGCAGCCAAGATTACAGAGATACGCAGTATTTT.